This entry is about one TCR beta chain. The junction had 6 bases not matched to a gene; V was cut back by 5 bases and J by 7 bases. The CDR3 loop spans 13 amino acids. CDR1 is SGHRS, CDR2 YFSETQ, per germline. These data belong to a study of cytomegalovirus exposure and HLA in healthy donors. PCR amplification relied on 60 Vbeta primers (plus 13 Jbeta primers). Produced via immunoSEQ multiplex PCR; TCRdb's table is partial and in-frame only. Found here are 150,000 to 200,000 clones, approximately 80% of them singletons; the top ten hold about 2%. The sequence was collected from a woman in her thirties in good health and CMV-seronegative. The gene calls are TRBV5-1 and TRBJ2-1; TRBD1 aligns across 7 bases. Sequenced: PBMCs. The DNA of the CDR3 is TGCGCCAGCAGAACAGGGGAAGCAAATGAGCAGTTCTTC. Translated, it gives CASRTGEANEQFF. The full variable domain, rest sourced from reference TRBV5-1 and TRBJ2-1, is KAGVTQTPRYLIKTRGQQVTLSCSPISGHRSVSWYQQTPGQGLQFLFEYFSETQRNKGNFPGRFSGRQFSNSRSEMNVSTLELGDSALYLCASRTGEANEQFFGPGTRLTVL.